A selection of T cell receptor beta chains follows, all from one sample in a study of T cells in localized non-small cell lung cancer. Clones were sequenced by immunoSEQ multiplex PCR, and TCRdb holds only the in-frame ones, with some missing. The profile shows about 79,000 clones, 70% to 90% of them singletons. This material consisted of peripheral blood, taken before any cancer treatment. These receptor sequences come from a female donor at least 60 years old with stage I lung adenocarcinoma. The CDR3 runs from the conserved cysteine through the conserved F or W. A D gene is named only where the DNA matches it firmly. The size field is filled for only some rows; it gives once, few, many or a size class.

clone size: once
J gene: TRBJ2-1
V gene: TRBV27
D gene: NA
CDR3 protein: CASSFQGSYNEQFF
CDR3 DNA: TGTGCCAGCAGTTTCCAGGGCTCCTACAATGAGCAGTTCTTC

clone size: NA
J gene: TRBJ1-2
V gene: TRBV7-8
D gene: NA
CDR3 protein: CAAAGIGNYGYTF
CDR3 DNA: TGTGCCGCGGCGGGTATAGGGAACTATGGCTACACCTTC

clone size: NA
J gene: TRBJ2-7
V gene: TRBV19
D gene: NA
CDR3 protein: CASSIGGRNYEQYF
CDR3 DNA: TGTGCCAGTAGTATAGGTGGGAGGAACTACGAGCAGTACTTC

clone size: NA
J gene: TRBJ1-6
V gene: TRBV27
D gene: TRBD1
CDR3 protein: CASSITDRLDSPLHF
CDR3 DNA: TGTGCCAGCAGTATAACGGACAGGTTGGATTCACCCCTCCACTTT

clone size: NA
J gene: TRBJ1-3
V gene: TRBV7-9
D gene: NA
CDR3 protein: CATGTRTGNTIYF
CDR3 DNA: TGTGCCACCGGGACCCGAACTGGAAACACCATATATTTT

clone size: NA
J gene: TRBJ2-7
V gene: TRBV7-2
D gene: NA
CDR3 protein: CASSLGWGPYEQYF
CDR3 DNA: TGTGCCAGCAGCTTAGGGTGGGGGCCCTACGAGCAGTACTTC

clone size: NA
J gene: TRBJ2-1
V gene: TRBV9
D gene: NA
CDR3 protein: CASSVGGGNEQFF
CDR3 DNA: TGTGCCAGCAGCGTAGGTGGGGGCAATGAGCAGTTCTTC

clone size: NA
J gene: TRBJ2-7
V gene: TRBV30
D gene: TRBD2
CDR3 protein: CAWSDGRVSYEQYF
CDR3 DNA: TGTGCCTGGAGTGACGGGAGGGTCTCCTACGAGCAGTACTTC

clone size: NA
J gene: TRBJ2-1
V gene: TRBV7-8
D gene: TRBD2
CDR3 protein: CASRPELAGNEQFF
CDR3 DNA: TGTGCCAGCAGACCCGAACTAGCGGGTAATGAGCAGTTCTTC

clone size: NA
J gene: TRBJ2-5
V gene: TRBV7-9
D gene: TRBD1
CDR3 protein: CASSRTGQETQYF
CDR3 DNA: TGTGCCAGCAGTCGGACGGGACAGGAGACCCAGTACTTC

clone size: NA
J gene: TRBJ2-1
V gene: TRBV7-9
D gene: TRBD1
CDR3 protein: CASSLGTGRSYNEQFF
CDR3 DNA: TGTGCCAGCAGCTTAGGGACAGGGAGGTCCTACAATGAGCAGTTCTTC

clone size: NA
J gene: TRBJ1-3
V gene: TRBV19
D gene: TRBD1
CDR3 protein: CASRDRDSGNTIYF
CDR3 DNA: TGTGCCAGTAGGGACAGGGACTCTGGAAACACCATATATTTT

clone size: NA
J gene: TRBJ1-1
V gene: TRBV7-2
D gene: NA
CDR3 protein: CASSPDLQGGPEAFF
CDR3 DNA: TGTGCCAGCAGCCCCGACTTGCAGGGAGGCCCTGAAGCTTTCTTT

clone size: NA
J gene: TRBJ1-2
V gene: TRBV29-1
D gene: NA
CDR3 protein: CSGFNSPYGYTF
CDR3 DNA: TGCAGCGGCTTCAATAGCCCTTATGGCTACACCTTC

clone size: NA
J gene: TRBJ2-2
V gene: TRBV19
D gene: TRBD2
CDR3 protein: CASSMEGLVSTGELFF
CDR3 DNA: TGTGCCAGTAGTATGGAGGGACTAGTGAGCACCGGGGAGCTGTTTTTT

clone size: NA
J gene: TRBJ2-1
V gene: TRBV15
D gene: TRBD2
CDR3 protein: CATSGGTSGRNEQFF
CDR3 DNA: TGTGCCACCAGCGGCGGGACTAGCGGGAGGAATGAGCAGTTCTTC

clone size: NA
J gene: TRBJ2-7
V gene: TRBV2
D gene: TRBD1
CDR3 protein: CASRSRDRVYEQYF
CDR3 DNA: TGTGCCAGCAGGTCAAGGGACAGGGTCTACGAGCAGTACTTC

clone size: NA
J gene: TRBJ1-2
V gene: TRBV7-9
D gene: NA
CDR3 protein: CASSLGQSGYTF
CDR3 DNA: TGTGCCAGCAGCTTAGGTCAGTCGGGCTACACCTTC

clone size: NA
J gene: TRBJ2-2
V gene: TRBV5-1
D gene: NA
CDR3 protein: CASSGRPGTQGRTGELFF
CDR3 DNA: TGCGCCAGCAGCGGGCGGCCCGGGACGCAAGGTCGTACCGGGGAGCTGTTTTTT

clone size: NA
J gene: TRBJ2-7
V gene: TRBV27
D gene: NA
CDR3 protein: CASSPTQGPYEQYF
CDR3 DNA: TGTGCCAGCAGCCCCACGCAGGGGCCCTACGAGCAGTACTTC

clone size: NA
J gene: TRBJ1-4
V gene: TRBV6-5
D gene: NA
CDR3 protein: CASSRGKGEKLFF
CDR3 DNA: TGTGCCAGCAGCCGGGGGAAAGGGGAAAAACTGTTTTTT

clone size: NA
J gene: TRBJ2-1
V gene: TRBV14
D gene: TRBD2
CDR3 protein: CASSRRASGHNEQFF
CDR3 DNA: TGTGCCAGCAGCCGTAGGGCTAGCGGCCACAATGAGCAGTTCTTC

clone size: once
J gene: TRBJ2-1
V gene: TRBV5-1
D gene: TRBD2
CDR3 protein: CASSILAGVENEQFF
CDR3 DNA: TGCGCCAGCAGCATCCTAGCGGGAGTTGAGAATGAGCAGTTCTTC

clone size: NA
J gene: TRBJ1-5
V gene: TRBV18
D gene: NA
CDR3 protein: CASSPSSAPQHF
CDR3 DNA: TGTGCCAGCTCACCCTCTTCGGCGCCCCAGCATTTT

clone size: once
J gene: TRBJ1-5
V gene: TRBV27
D gene: NA
CDR3 protein: CASSPRGQRDQPQHF
CDR3 DNA: TGTGCCAGCAGTCCCCGAGGACAGAGGGATCAGCCCCAGCATTTT

clone size: NA
J gene: TRBJ2-1
V gene: TRBV28
D gene: TRBD2
CDR3 protein: CASTGGYNEQFF
CDR3 DNA: TGTGCCAGCACGGGGGGCTACAATGAGCAGTTCTTC

clone size: NA
J gene: TRBJ1-4
V gene: TRBV4-1
D gene: TRBD1
CDR3 protein: CASSSPGQGGEKLFF
CDR3 DNA: TGCGCCAGCAGCTCACCCGGACAGGGTGGGGAAAAACTGTTTTTT

clone size: NA
J gene: TRBJ2-7
V gene: TRBV7-9
D gene: NA
CDR3 protein: CASSQIYYSGNAYEQYF
CDR3 DNA: TGTGCCAGCAGTCAAATTTATTACTCCGGGAATGCCTACGAGCAGTACTTC

clone size: NA
J gene: TRBJ2-5
V gene: TRBV9
D gene: TRBD1
CDR3 protein: CASSVNSTGLLQETQYF
CDR3 DNA: TGTGCCAGCAGCGTCAATTCGACAGGGCTATTACAAGAGACCCAGTACTTC

clone size: NA
J gene: TRBJ2-3
V gene: TRBV5-3
D gene: NA
CDR3 protein: CASSLAGPNGDTQYF
CDR3 DNA: TGTGCCAGCAGCTTGGCGGGGCCCAACGGAGATACGCAGTATTTT

clone size: NA
J gene: TRBJ2-7
V gene: TRBV6-5
D gene: NA
CDR3 protein: CASSPCRGSCEQYF
CDR3 DNA: TGTGCCAGCAGTCCCTGCCGGGGGTCGTGCGAGCAGTACTTC

clone size: once
J gene: TRBJ2-7
V gene: TRBV2
D gene: TRBD2
CDR3 protein: CASSVSGRAGEQYF
CDR3 DNA: TGTGCCAGCAGTGTTAGCGGGAGGGCCGGCGAGCAGTACTTC

clone size: NA
J gene: TRBJ1-1
V gene: TRBV27
D gene: NA
CDR3 protein: CASSFYKEGTEAFF
CDR3 DNA: TGTGCCAGCAGTTTCTACAAGGAGGGCACTGAAGCTTTCTTT

clone size: NA
J gene: TRBJ1-1
V gene: TRBV4-1
D gene: NA
CDR3 protein: CASSLPRATEAFF
CDR3 DNA: TGCGCCAGCAGCTTACCGAGGGCCACTGAAGCTTTCTTT

clone size: NA
J gene: TRBJ1-1
V gene: TRBV12-5
D gene: NA
CDR3 protein: CASGLDHRAQGF
CDR3 DNA: TGTGCTAGTGGTTTGGACCACAGGGCCCAAGGGTTT

clone size: NA
J gene: TRBJ2-5
V gene: TRBV5-4
D gene: TRBD2
CDR3 protein: CASRFGGAETQYF
CDR3 DNA: TGTGCCAGCAGATTCGGGGGGGCGGAGACCCAGTACTTC

clone size: NA
J gene: TRBJ2-1
V gene: TRBV5-1
D gene: NA
CDR3 protein: CASSQYNEQFF
CDR3 DNA: TGCGCCAGCAGCCAATACAATGAGCAGTTCTTC

clone size: NA
J gene: TRBJ1-6
V gene: TRBV4-2
D gene: NA
CDR3 protein: CASSQDSGGRTPLHF
CDR3 DNA: TGTGCCAGCAGCCAAGATAGTGGGGGGAGGACACCCCTCCACTTT

clone size: NA
J gene: TRBJ2-5
V gene: TRBV7-8
D gene: NA
CDR3 protein: CASSLGVGGPKTQYF
CDR3 DNA: TGTGCCAGCAGCTTAGGGGTGGGGGGCCCGAAGACCCAGTACTTC

clone size: NA
J gene: TRBJ2-3
V gene: TRBV10-3
D gene: TRBD2
CDR3 protein: CAISYTSGGAGDTQYF
CDR3 DNA: TGTGCCATCAGTTACACTAGCGGGGGGGCGGGAGATACGCAGTATTTT

clone size: NA
J gene: TRBJ2-5
V gene: TRBV5-1
D gene: TRBD1
CDR3 protein: CASSLAGTGGLVTQYF
CDR3 DNA: TGCGCCAGCAGCTTGGCCGGGACAGGGGGCTTGGTGACCCAGTACTTC

clone size: NA
J gene: TRBJ1-1
V gene: TRBV5-1
D gene: NA
CDR3 protein: CASSFGQQGKTEAFF
CDR3 DNA: TGCGCCAGCAGCTTCGGGCAACAGGGTAAGACTGAAGCTTTCTTT

clone size: NA
J gene: TRBJ1-5
V gene: TRBV19
D gene: TRBD1
CDR3 protein: CASSPRDSRNQPQHF
CDR3 DNA: TGTGCCAGTAGTCCCCGGGACAGTCGCAATCAGCCCCAGCATTTT

clone size: NA
J gene: TRBJ2-2
V gene: TRBV9
D gene: NA
CDR3 protein: CASSVARGEVGELFF
CDR3 DNA: TGTGCCAGCAGCGTAGCTCGAGGGGAGGTCGGGGAGCTGTTTTTT

clone size: NA
J gene: TRBJ2-3
V gene: TRBV9
D gene: TRBD2
CDR3 protein: CASSPGGTTIPGTQYF
CDR3 DNA: TGTGCCAGCAGCCCGGGGGGGACAACCATCCCGGGGACGCAGTATTTT